These T cell receptor beta chains were read from a single sample in a study of shared clonotypes between healthy human individuals. Sequenced by immunoSEQ multiplex PCR; TCRdb stores in-frame clones only, minus some. The table has roughly 2,000,000 clones, around 93% seen once; the top ten hold under 2%. The material sequenced was naive CD8+ T cells from PBMCs. The receptors were gathered from a man in his late teens or twenties in good health. Some clones in this sample may be carry-over from other donors' samples. Each CDR3 is given with its conserved first and last residue. A D gene is named only where the DNA matches it firmly. A clone size is listed for some rows: how often the clone was seen (once, few, many), or a class if it is expanded.

abundance	d_gene	v_gene	j_gene	CDR3aa	CDR3nt
-	-	TRBV9	TRBJ2-7	CASGGPYEQYF	TGTGCCAGCGGAGGCCCCTACGAGCAGTACTTC
-	-	TRBV2	TRBJ1-2	CASIRTRGGVNYGYTF	TGTGCCAGCATTAGGACGAGGGGGGGAGTTAACTATGGCTACACCTTC
-	TRBD1	TRBV27	TRBJ2-4	CAIQPTGGAQLGAKNIQYF	TGTGCCATCCAACCAACAGGGGGCGCCCAGCTTGGGGCCAAAAACATTCAGTACTTC
-	TRBD1	TRBV11-3	TRBJ2-5	CASSTRTGSQETQYF	TGTGCCAGCAGCACCCGGACAGGGTCCCAAGAGACCCAGTACTTC
-	TRBD2	TRBV6-5	TRBJ2-3	CASGRATRPDTQYF	TGTGCCAGCGGGAGGGCAACACGACCGGATACGCAGTATTTT
once	-	TRBV28	TRBJ1-5	CASSAAVPQHF	TGTGCCAGCAGCGCCGCGGTACCCCAGCATTTT
-	-	TRBV9	TRBJ2-1	CASSHRPGAGNEQFF	TGTGCCAGCAGCCATAGGCCGGGGGCGGGCAATGAGCAGTTCTTC
-	TRBD1	TRBV27	TRBJ1-5	CASSNIDRVGNQPQHF	TGTGCCAGCAGTAACATCGACAGGGTTGGCAATCAGCCCCAGCATTTT
-	-	TRBV7-8	TRBJ2-5	CASSPSGGWGETQYF	TGTGCCAGCAGCCCTAGTGGGGGTTGGGGTGAGACCCAGTACTTC
-	-	TRBV27	TRBJ1-3	CASSSDPHGNTIYF	TGTGCCAGCAGTTCCGATCCGCATGGAAACACCATATATTTT
once	-	TRBV9	TRBJ2-1	CASSGGSFGVGGNEQFF	TGTGCCAGCAGCGGCGGAAGCTTCGGCGTAGGGGGGAATGAGCAGTTCTTC
-	-	TRBV27	TRBJ2-7	CASSPGPIYYEQYF	TGTGCCAGCAGTCCGGGACCAATATACTACGAGCAGTACTTC
-	TRBD2	TRBV13	TRBJ2-7	CASSPARSGWSYEQYF	TGTGCCAGCAGCCCCGCCCGTAGCGGGTGGTCCTACGAGCAGTACTTC